A selection of T cell receptor beta chains follows, all from one sample in a study of response to subunit inactivated influenza vaccine. A single record per CDR3 protein comes from TCRdb applying MiXCR to the RT-PCR reads. The sample contains more than 700,000 distinct CDR3 sequences, 21% of which appear only once. Material: PBMCs from blood, obtained about 5 days after vaccination. The receptors shown here come from a man aged 50-59 years who received an inactivated influenza vaccine. Each CDR3 is given with its conserved first and last residue.

cdr3_aa cdr3_length v_call
CASSPSGVRSEKLFF 15 TRBV12-3/TRBV12-4
CSATMKPDTQYF 12 TRBV20-1
CATSRTPGTDTQYF 14 TRBV15
CAISVDRGREQYF 13 TRBV10-3
CASSARTAPTDTQYF 15 TRBV13
CASSLWLAGSTDTQYF 16 TRBV5-4
CASSATGFSNQPQHF 15 TRBV5-5
CASSLPVRDEQFF 13 TRBV11-2
CASSQRTHVYEQYF 14 TRBV4-1
CASSYRRAGGLSEQFF 16 TRBV6-5
CSARAAQIPDRVSPLHF 17 TRBV20-1
CASSRSSGGGYNEQFF 16 TRBV7-2
CAISERTDTQYF 12 TRBV10-3
CASRLGQGSGQETQYF 16 TRBV12-3/TRBV12-4
CASSQTRDLSYEQYF 15 TRBV5-5
CSVAGSLMNTEAFF 14 TRBV29-1